This T cell receptor beta chain derives from a study of blood T cell repertoires in COVID-19. Turning to the study itself: Sites across the United States, Italy and Spain contributed samples from acute and convalescent COVID-19. Nucleic acid was either cDNA or gDNA, and it came from T cells, B-cell-depleted T cells, or PBMCs.

In the source study's methods: Amplified reference gene primers provided the basis for estimating nucleated cell counts. This table comes from immunoSEQ multiplex PCR, and its TCRdb copy is limited to in-frame clones, with some not included. The DNA gave D and trimming, while V, J and clone size come from that table. The sample contains some 250,000 clones, more than 75% of which appear only once. The CDR3 runs to 14 residues. V was pared by 5 bases and J by 4 bases, with 2 bases of the junction left unmatched. Germline assignment: CDR1 WSHSY and CDR2 SAAADI. V is TRBV10-2 and J is TRBJ2-5; 12 bases map to TRBD2. Sequenced sample: peripheral blood. This TCR derives from a woman aged 40 to 50 who had recovered from COVID-19. CDR3 nucleotides: TGCGCCAGCAGTCTAGCGGGAGGGGGAGAGACCCAGTACTTC. Translation gives CASSLAGGGETQYF.